This TCR beta chain originates from a study of blood T cell repertoires in COVID-19. Germline loops: CDR1 LNHNV, CDR2 YYDKDF (reference sequence). V lost 3 bases, J lost 6 bases, and 14 bases stayed unmatched. This CDR3 comprises 16 residues. Sequencing used immunoSEQ multiplex PCR; TCRdb keeps in-frame clones, though not all of them. The sample includes about 68,000 clones, about 91% of them seen just once. This clonotype was sampled from a man between 35 and 55 years old with COVID-19, enrolled during active disease. The sequencing input was peripheral blood. The chain couples TRBV15 to TRBJ2-7; 7 bases fit TRBD1. In DNA form, the CDR3 reads TGTGCCACCAGCAGGGGGGACCAGGGGGTACCAGCCGAGCAGTACTTC. Protein sequence: CATSRGDQGVPAEQYF.